Listed below are T cell receptor beta chains from one sample, sequenced in a study of graft-versus-host responses after intestinal transplantation. TCRdb's table, derived via immunoSEQ multiplex PCR, lists solely in-frame clones and lacks some. The sample holds 78,000 or so clones, roughly 87% seen once. Their specific antigens are unknown. This sample comprised unstimulated CD8+ T cells sorted from spleen or lymph node cells, obtained before transplant. The receptor source for this set is a human donor who was the organ donor for an intestinal transplant. CDR3s include the opening cysteine and the closing phenylalanine or tryptophan. The order of the fields is clone size, J gene, D gene, V gene, CDR3 protein, CDR3 DNA. The D gene is left open where the match is weak. The size of a clone is reported for some rows only, either as once, few or many, or as a class for expanded clones.

. | TRBJ2-1 | . | TRBV9 | CASSSPRGRATYNEQFF | TGTGCCAGCAGCTCACCTCGGGGGCGTGCCACCTACAATGAGCAGTTCTTC
. | TRBJ2-1 | . | TRBV29-1 | CSVQGGSSPNGYYSSYNEQFF | TGCAGCGTCCAGGGGGGTTCGTCACCAAACGGGTACTACAGCTCCTACAATGAGCAGTTCTTC
once | TRBJ2-1 | . | TRBV27 | CASSLIAGDNEQFF | TGTGCCAGCAGTTTGATCGCAGGAGACAATGAGCAGTTCTTC
. | TRBJ1-1 | TRBD1 | TRBV6-5 | CASSYGTANTEAFF | TGTGCCAGCAGTTACGGGACAGCGAACACTGAAGCTTTCTTT
. | TRBJ2-1 | . | TRBV27 | CASSFLTSRAGQSTYKLGNEQFF | TGTGCCAGCAGTTTTCTTACTAGTCGGGCGGGACAGAGTACATACAAGCTCGGGAATGAGCAGTTCTTC
. | TRBJ2-3 | . | TRBV2 | CASSERSYTDTQYF | TGTGCCAGCAGTGAGCGTAGTTACACAGATACGCAGTATTTT
. | TRBJ2-7 | TRBD1 | TRBV15 | CATSRDLGTGAYEQYF | TGTGCCACCAGCAGAGATCTCGGGACAGGGGCCTACGAGCAGTACTTC
. | TRBJ2-7 | . | TRBV6-5 | CASSSRDGSSDEQYF | TGTGCCAGCAGTTCCCGGGACGGCTCATCTGACGAGCAGTACTTC
. | TRBJ2-7 | . | TRBV5-1 | CASSLGSPYEQYF | TGCGCCAGCAGCTTGGGCTCACCATACGAGCAGTACTTC
. | TRBJ2-3 | . | TRBV4-1 | CASSQDRGTDTQYF | TGCGCCAGCAGCCAAGATCGAGGGACAGATACGCAGTATTTT
. | TRBJ1-5 | . | TRBV4-1 | CASSQDSFSNQPQHF | TGCGCCAGCAGCCAAGACAGTTTTAGCAATCAGCCCCAGCATTTT
. | TRBJ1-1 | TRBD1 | TRBV6-1 | CASSEETGEYTEAFF | TGTGCCAGCAGTGAAGAGACAGGGGAGTACACTGAAGCTTTCTTT
. | TRBJ1-2 | . | TRBV28 | CASRTTELNYGYTF | TGTGCCAGCAGAACGACGGAACTTAACTATGGCTACACCTTC
. | TRBJ2-4 | TRBD2 | TRBV4-1 | CASSQGYGGARGGDIQYF | TGCGCCAGCAGCCAGGGGTACGGGGGGGCCAGGGGAGGGGACATTCAGTACTTC
once | TRBJ2-5 | TRBD1 | TRBV9 | CASSLGTGVGETQYF | TGTGCCAGCAGCCTGGGGACAGGGGTAGGAGAGACCCAGTACTTC
. | TRBJ1-2 | TRBD1 | TRBV6-1 | CASRGQGFDYGYTF | TGTGCCAGCAGGGGACAGGGGTTTGACTATGGCTACACCTTC
once | TRBJ1-6 | . | TRBV4-1 | CASSRKTRTSPLHF | TGCGCCAGCAGCCGCAAGACCAGAACTTCACCCCTCCACTTT
. | TRBJ1-2 | . | TRBV27 | CASSPHPRIGYGYTF | TGTGCCAGCAGTCCACACCCCCGGATCGGCTATGGCTACACCTTC
. | TRBJ2-7 | TRBD1 | TRBV7-9 | CAGSATGDEQYF | TGTGCCGGCAGCGCAACAGGGGACGAGCAGTACTTC
. | TRBJ2-1 | TRBD2 | TRBV28 | CASSFLPGGQGNEQFF | TGTGCCAGCAGTTTCCTTCCGGGGGGGCAGGGCAATGAGCAGTTCTTC
. | TRBJ2-7 | . | TRBV4-2 | CASSQEGDTVYEQYF | TGTGCCAGCAGCCAAGAAGGGGACACTGTCTACGAGCAGTACTTC
. | TRBJ2-1 | TRBD2 | TRBV28 | CASSLFPSGGRYNEQFF | TGTGCCAGCAGTTTATTTCCTAGCGGGGGGAGGTACAATGAGCAGTTCTTC
. | TRBJ1-1 | TRBD1 | TRBV7-6 | CASSFRDSGYEAFF | TGTGCCAGCAGCTTCCGGGACAGCGGATATGAAGCTTTCTTT
. | TRBJ2-1 | . | TRBV2 | CASTLRAQGGYNEQFF | TGTGCCAGCACCCTCAGGGCACAGGGAGGCTACAATGAGCAGTTCTTC
. | TRBJ1-1 | . | TRBV6-5 | CASSYVPNTEAFF | TGTGCCAGCAGTTATGTCCCTAACACTGAAGCTTTCTTT
once | TRBJ1-1 | . | TRBV7-9 | CASSSTDLNTEAFF | TGTGCCAGCAGCTCAACGGACCTGAACACTGAAGCTTTCTTT
. | TRBJ1-2 | . | TRBV7-9 | CASSLEVSIGGDYGYTF | TGTGCCAGCAGCTTAGAAGTCTCGATCGGGGGGGACTATGGCTACACCTTC
. | TRBJ1-5 | . | TRBV27 | CASSSLYSNQPQHF | TGTGCCAGCAGTTCCCTTTATAGCAATCAGCCCCAGCATTTT
. | TRBJ2-3 | . | TRBV6-5 | CATGRLLGTDTQYF | TGTGCCACAGGGAGACTTCTCGGCACAGATACGCAGTATTTT
once | TRBJ2-5 | TRBD2 | TRBV5-4 | CASSIERGPEEETQYF | TGTGCCAGCAGCATTGAGCGGGGGCCAGAGGAAGAGACCCAGTACTTC
. | TRBJ2-5 | . | TRBV6-5 | CASSYRDSQETQYF | TGTGCCAGCAGTTACCGTGACAGCCAAGAGACCCAGTACTTC
. | TRBJ1-1 | . | TRBV7-2 | CASSPLGMNTEAFF | TGTGCCAGCAGCCCGCTGGGAATGAACACTGAAGCTTTCTTT